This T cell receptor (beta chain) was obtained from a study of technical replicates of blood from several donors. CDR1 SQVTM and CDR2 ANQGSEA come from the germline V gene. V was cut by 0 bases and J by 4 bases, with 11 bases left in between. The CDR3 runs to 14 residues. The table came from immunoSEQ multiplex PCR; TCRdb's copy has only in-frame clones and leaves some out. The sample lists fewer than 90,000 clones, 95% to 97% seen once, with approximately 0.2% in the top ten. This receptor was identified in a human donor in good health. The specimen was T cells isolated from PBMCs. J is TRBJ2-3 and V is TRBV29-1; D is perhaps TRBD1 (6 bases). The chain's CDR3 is CSVEEFTGPDTQYF. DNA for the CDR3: TGCAGCGTTGAAGAGTTCACAGGGCCAGATACGCAGTATTTT.